Listed here is a single T cell receptor (beta chain). Its target is not known. The data stem from a study of CD8 T cells in Susac syndrome. Overall study findings and caveats: The relatively small number of individuals in the TCR sequencing and HLA analysis was acknowledged by the study.

The CDR3 contains 16 residues. Trimming at V came to 6 bases and at J to 3 bases, leaving 11 bases not matched to a gene. The germline V gene encodes CDR1 MNHEY and CDR2 SVGEGT. Random hexamers primed reverse transcription of about 0.5 to 1 ug RNA. TCR beta CDR3 was amplified by immunoSEQ multiplex PCR. This amplification extended across 54 Vbeta and 13 Jbeta segments. In TCRdb, the immunoSEQ multiplex PCR reads were re-called with MiXCR into one record per CDR3 protein. This sample has about 130,000 distinct CDR3 sequences, with around 95% found just once. V gene TRBV6-2 or TRBV6-3 combines with J gene TRBJ1-1; 9 bases are a match to TRBD1. The TCR sequence derives from a human donor in good health. The sample consisted of CD4+ T cells from PBMCs. The CDR3 DNA sequence: TGTGCCAGCAGCCGGCCGGGACAGGGTAAGGACACTGAAGCTTTCTTT. Its protein is CASSRPGQGKDTEAFF.